Below are 3 T cell receptor beta chains sequenced from a single sample in a study of blood T cell repertoires in COVID-19. Profiling relied on immunoSEQ multiplex PCR, and the TCRdb table lists in-frame clones only, not all of them. The sample includes hundreds of thousands of clones, 80% to 90% of them seen just once. Sequenced input: peripheral blood. All receptors derive from a man between 35 and 55 years old with acute or convalescent COVID-19.

The chain links TRBV5-5 to TRBJ2-3; D may be TRBD1 (6 bases). The CDR3 loop spans 16 amino acids. Germline-derived CDR1 and CDR2 are SGHKS and YYEKEE (reference sequence). The germline V and J ends were trimmed by 2 bases and 3 bases, with 16 bases remaining between them. The DNA of the CDR3 is TGTGCCAGCAGCTTCCAGACAGGTTACTGGACAGATACGCAGTATTTT. Its protein product is CASSFQTGYWTDTQYF. Complete variable domain (other parts from reference TRBV5-5 and TRBJ2-3): DAGVTQSPTHLIKTRGQQVTLRCSPISGHKSVSWYQQVLGQGPQFIFQYYEKEERGRGNFPDRFSARQFPNYSSELNVNALLLGDSALYLCASSFQTGYWTDTQYFGPGTRLTVL.

This clone came up once. The CDR3 loop reads CASSLGGTPGTGELFF. Written as DNA, the CDR3 is TGCGCCAGCAGCTTAGGGGGAACCCCCGGGACCGGGGAGCTGTTTTTT. The chain combines TRBV5-1 with TRBJ2-2, with D perhaps matching TRBD1 (6 bases). Between the trimmed V and J ends, which lost 2 bases and 5 bases, there was a span of 16 bases. From germline, CDR1 is SGHRS and CDR2 YFSETQ. The CDR3 is 16 amino acids.

This chain connects TRBV5-1 to TRBJ2-5; weak D call: TRBD2 (6 bases). The CDR3 consists of 14 residues. Germline V gene data show CDR1 as SGHRS and CDR2 as YFSETQ. With 1 base removed from V and 2 bases from J, the gap between germline ends came to 9 bases. CDR3 in DNA: TGCGCCAGCAGCTTGAGGAGGGCTCAAGAGACCCAGTACTTC. Residues: CASSLRRAQETQYF. Drawing the rest from reference TRBV5-1 and TRBJ2-5, the complete variable domain is KAGVTQTPRYLIKTRGQQVTLSCSPISGHRSVSWYQQTPGQGLQFLFEYFSETQRNKGNFPGRFSGRQFSNSRSEMNVSTLELGDSALYLCASSLRRAQETQYFGPGTRLLVL.